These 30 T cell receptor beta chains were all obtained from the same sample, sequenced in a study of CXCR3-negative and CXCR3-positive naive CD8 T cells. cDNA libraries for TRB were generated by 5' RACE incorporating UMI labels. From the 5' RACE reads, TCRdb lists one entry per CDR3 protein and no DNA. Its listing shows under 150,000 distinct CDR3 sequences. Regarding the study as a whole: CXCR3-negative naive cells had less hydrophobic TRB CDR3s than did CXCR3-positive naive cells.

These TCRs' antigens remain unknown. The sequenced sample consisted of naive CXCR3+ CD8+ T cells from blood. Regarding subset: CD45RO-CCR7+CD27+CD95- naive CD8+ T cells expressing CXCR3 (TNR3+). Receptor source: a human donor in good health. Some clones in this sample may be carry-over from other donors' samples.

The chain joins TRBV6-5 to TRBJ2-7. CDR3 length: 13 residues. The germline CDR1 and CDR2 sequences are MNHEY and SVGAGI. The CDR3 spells CASSYSGAYEQYF.

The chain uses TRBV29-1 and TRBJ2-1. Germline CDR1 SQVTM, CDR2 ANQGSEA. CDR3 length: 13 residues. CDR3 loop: CSSRVLSYNEQFF.

CDR3: CASSLSGGFNEQFF. The chain links TRBV7-2 to TRBJ2-1; the TCRdb call, TRBD1, lacks DNA for checking. Germline-derived CDR1 and CDR2 are SGHTA and FQGNSA. The CDR3 has 14 residues. The variable domain in full, completed from reference TRBV7-2 and TRBJ2-1, reads GAGVSQSPSNKVTEKGKDVELRCDPISGHTALYWYRQSLGQGLEFLIYFQGNSAPDKSGLPSDRFSAERTGGSVSTLTIQRTQQEDSAVYLCASSLSGGFNEQFFGPGTRLTVL.

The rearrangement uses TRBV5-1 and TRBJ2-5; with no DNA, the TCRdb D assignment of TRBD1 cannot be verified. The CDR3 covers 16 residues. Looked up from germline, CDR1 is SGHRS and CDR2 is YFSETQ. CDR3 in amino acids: CASSETGGWSQETQYF.

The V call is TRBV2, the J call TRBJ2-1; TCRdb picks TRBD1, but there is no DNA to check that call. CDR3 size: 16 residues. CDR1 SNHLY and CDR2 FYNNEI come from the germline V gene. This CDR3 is CASSYGQGPTYNEQLF.

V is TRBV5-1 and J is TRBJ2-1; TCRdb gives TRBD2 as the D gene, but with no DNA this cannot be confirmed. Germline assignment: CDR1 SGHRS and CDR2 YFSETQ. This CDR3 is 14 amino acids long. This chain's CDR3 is CASSLVGELNEQFF.

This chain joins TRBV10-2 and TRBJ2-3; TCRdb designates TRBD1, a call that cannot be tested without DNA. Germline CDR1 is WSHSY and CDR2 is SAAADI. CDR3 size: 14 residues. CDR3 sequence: CASSGWAITDTQYF.

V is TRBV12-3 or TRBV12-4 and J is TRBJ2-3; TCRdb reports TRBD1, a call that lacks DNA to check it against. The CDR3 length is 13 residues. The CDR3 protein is CASSFLGKDTQYF.

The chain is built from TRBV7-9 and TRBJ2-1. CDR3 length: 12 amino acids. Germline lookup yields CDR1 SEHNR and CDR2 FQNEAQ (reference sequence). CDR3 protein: CASSHTVNEQFF.

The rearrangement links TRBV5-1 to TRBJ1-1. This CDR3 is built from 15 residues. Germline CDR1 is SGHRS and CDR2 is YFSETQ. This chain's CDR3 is CASSLEYAEDTEAFF.

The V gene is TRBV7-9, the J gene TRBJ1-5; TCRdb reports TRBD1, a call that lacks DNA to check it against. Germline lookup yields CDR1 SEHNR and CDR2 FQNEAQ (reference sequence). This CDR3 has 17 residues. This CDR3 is CASSPPGDRENNQPQHF.

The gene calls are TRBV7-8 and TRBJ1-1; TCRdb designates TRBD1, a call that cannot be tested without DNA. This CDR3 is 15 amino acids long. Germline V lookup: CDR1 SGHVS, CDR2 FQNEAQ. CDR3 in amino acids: CASSFGSGGWTEAFF.

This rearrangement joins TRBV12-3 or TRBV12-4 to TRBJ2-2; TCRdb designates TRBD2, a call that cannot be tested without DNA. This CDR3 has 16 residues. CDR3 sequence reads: CASRAGTSGKTGELFF.

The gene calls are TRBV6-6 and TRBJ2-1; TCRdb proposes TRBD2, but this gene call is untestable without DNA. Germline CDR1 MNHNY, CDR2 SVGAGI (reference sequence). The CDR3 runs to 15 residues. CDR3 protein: CASSYTSGGGNEQFF.

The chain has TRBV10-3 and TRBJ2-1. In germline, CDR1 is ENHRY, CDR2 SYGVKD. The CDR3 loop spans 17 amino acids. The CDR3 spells CAISELTESTEYNEQFF.

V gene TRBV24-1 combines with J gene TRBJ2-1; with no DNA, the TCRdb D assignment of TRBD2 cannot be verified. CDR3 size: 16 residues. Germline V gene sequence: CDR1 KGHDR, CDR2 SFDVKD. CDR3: CATSDSSGGPYNEQFF.

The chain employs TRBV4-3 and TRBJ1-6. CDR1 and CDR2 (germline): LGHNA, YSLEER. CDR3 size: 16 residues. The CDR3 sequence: CASSQEWADYNSPLHF.

CDR3 sequence: CASTGLNQPQHF. This chain links TRBV28 with TRBJ1-5. The CDR3 length is 12 residues. Germline V CDR1 and CDR2: MDHEN, SYDVKM. The entire variable domain, with the rest obtained from reference TRBV28 and TRBJ1-5, is as follows: DVKVTQSSRYLVKRTGEKVFLECVQDMDHENMFWYRQDPGLGLRLIYFSYDVKMKEKGDIPEGYSVSREKKERFSLILESASTNQTSMYLCASTGLNQPQHFGDGTRLSIL.

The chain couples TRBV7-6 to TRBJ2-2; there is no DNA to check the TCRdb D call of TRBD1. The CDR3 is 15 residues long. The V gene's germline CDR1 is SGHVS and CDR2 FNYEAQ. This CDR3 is CASSLSGANTGELFF.

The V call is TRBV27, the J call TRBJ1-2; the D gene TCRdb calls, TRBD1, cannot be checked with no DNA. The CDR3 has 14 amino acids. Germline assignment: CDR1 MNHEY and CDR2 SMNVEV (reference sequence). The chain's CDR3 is CASSPPGQGYGYTF.

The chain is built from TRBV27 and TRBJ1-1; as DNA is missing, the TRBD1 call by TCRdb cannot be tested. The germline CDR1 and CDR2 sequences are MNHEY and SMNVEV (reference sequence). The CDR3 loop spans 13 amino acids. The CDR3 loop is CASKTGGDTEAFF.

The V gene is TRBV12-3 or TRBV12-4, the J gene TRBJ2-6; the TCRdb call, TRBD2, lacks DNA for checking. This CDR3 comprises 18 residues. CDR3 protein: CASSLEASGGSGANVLTF.

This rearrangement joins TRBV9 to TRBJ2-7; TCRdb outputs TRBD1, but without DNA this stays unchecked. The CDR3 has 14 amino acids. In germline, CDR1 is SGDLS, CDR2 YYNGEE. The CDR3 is CASSVGQAAYEQYF.

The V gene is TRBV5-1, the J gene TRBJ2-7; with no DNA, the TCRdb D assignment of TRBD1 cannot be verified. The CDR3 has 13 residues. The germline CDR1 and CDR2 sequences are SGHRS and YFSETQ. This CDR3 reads CASSPLDSVEQYF.

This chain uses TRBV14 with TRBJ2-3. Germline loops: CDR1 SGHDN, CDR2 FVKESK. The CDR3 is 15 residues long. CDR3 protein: CASSQVGVGTDTQYF.

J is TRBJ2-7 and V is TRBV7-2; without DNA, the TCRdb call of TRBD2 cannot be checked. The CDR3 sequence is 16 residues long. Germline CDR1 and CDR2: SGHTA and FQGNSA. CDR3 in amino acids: CASSLTGTSGRGEQYF.

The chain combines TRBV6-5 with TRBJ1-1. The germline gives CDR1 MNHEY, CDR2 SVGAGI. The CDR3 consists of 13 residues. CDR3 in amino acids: CASSYSVGAEAFF.

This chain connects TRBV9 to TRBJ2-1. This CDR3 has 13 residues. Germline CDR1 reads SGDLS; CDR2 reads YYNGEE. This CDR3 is CASSDRSYNEQFF.

The chain's CDR3 is CASSNVYNEQFF. The chain recombines TRBV6-5 with TRBJ2-1. The CDR3 covers 12 residues. CDR1 MNHEY and CDR2 SVGAGI come from the germline V gene.

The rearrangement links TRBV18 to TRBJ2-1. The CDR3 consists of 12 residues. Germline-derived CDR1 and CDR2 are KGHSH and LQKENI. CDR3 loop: CASSPGDNEQFF.